This TCR beta chain was captured by sequencing in a study of blood T cell repertoires in COVID-19. Study summary: COVID-19 samples collected from the United States, Italy and Spain covered acute and convalescent phases.

Original processing methods: Estimation of nucleated cell counts relied on the amplification of reference gene primers. The table came from immunoSEQ multiplex PCR; TCRdb's copy has only in-frame clones and leaves some out. V, J and clone size derive from that table, while D and trimming were established from the DNA sequence. Found here are about 260,000 clones, 80% to 90% of them singletons; the top ten hold roughly 10%. In germline, CDR1 is SGHNT, CDR2 YYREEE (reference sequence). The CDR3 is 15 residues long. The trim removed 0 bases at V and 5 bases at J, leaving 2 bases unmatched. This clonotype was obtained from a woman in her 70s with COVID-19, enrolled during active disease. The chain links TRBV5-4 to TRBJ2-1; 10 bases are a match to TRBD2. The sample taken for sequencing was peripheral blood. The CDR3 DNA follows: TGTGCCAGCAGCTTGGAACTAGCGGGAAACAATGAGCAGTTCTTC. It yields the protein CASSLELAGNNEQFF. The whole variable domain, filled in from reference TRBV5-4 and TRBJ2-1, reads ETGVTQSPTHLIKTRGQQVTLRCSSQSGHNTVSWYQQALGQGPQFIFQYYREEENGRGNFPPRFSGLQFPNYSSELNVNALELDDSALYLCASSLELAGNNEQFFGPGTRLTVL.